This T cell receptor beta chain was retrieved from a study of human CD8 memory T cell subsets. For this clonotype: Antigen: not known.

A UMI-labeled 5' RACE approach was the method that produced the TCR beta libraries. After re-calling the 5' RACE reads, TCRdb lists one entry per CDR3 protein, DNA absent. The repertoire table contains roughly 11,000 distinct CDR3 sequences. Findings and caveats of the study: The Chao1 estimates suggested that precursor exhausted T cells were less diverse than stem-like memory T cells. Stem-like memory T cell repertoires overlapped minimally with precursor exhausted T cell repertoires.

CDR3 length equals 15 residues. CDR1 and CDR2 (germline): MGHRA, YSYEKL. Sequences were obtained from CD8+ T cells from PBMCs. The gene calls are TRBV4-1 and TRBJ2-1; there is no DNA to check the TCRdb D call of TRBD2. This sequence was found in a human donor in good health. The CDR3 loop is CASSQAGTSFYEQFF.